The 30 T cell receptor beta chains in this list originate from one sample, sequenced in a study of chemoradiotherapy in HPV16-positive cancers. Assay: immunoSEQ multiplex PCR; the TCRdb copy retains only in-frame clones and omits some. This sample has around 30,000 clones, with around 92% found just once. Specimen: blood, collected from a patient who underwent chemoradiotherapy. These receptors all stem from a human donor with HPV-associated anogenital cancer.

The V call is TRBV7-9, the J call TRBJ2-1; 9 nucleotides agree with TRBD2. The germline V gene encodes CDR1 SEHNR and CDR2 FQNEAQ (reference sequence). The CDR3 totals 14 residues. Trimming removed 3 bases from V and 4 bases from J; junction bases left unmatched: 1. In DNA form, the CDR3 reads TGTGCCAGCAGCTTGCTAGCGGGGTACAATGAGCAGTTCTTC. Residues: CASSLLAGYNEQFF.

The chain combines TRBV2 with TRBJ2-1, with D perhaps TRBD1 or TRBD2 (5 bases each). Between the trimmed V and J ends, which lost 7 bases and 0 bases, there was a span of 13 bases. The germline CDR1 and CDR2 sequences are SNHLY and FYNNEI. This CDR3 has 15 amino acids. CDR3 bases: TGTGCCAGCAAGGGACGGCCGAGCTCCTACAATGAGCAGTTCTTC. It is translated as CASKGRPSSYNEQFF.

The V call is TRBV5-6, the J call TRBJ1-2; perhaps TRBD1 as D (5 bases). The CDR3 totals 16 residues. Germline V gives CDR1 SGHDT, CDR2 YYEEEE. V was cut by 4 bases and J by 8 bases, with 24 bases left in between. Here the CDR3 reads CASSNIRVSMVWGYTF. CDR3 nucleotide sequence: TGTGCCAGCAGCAATATCAGGGTTTCTATGGTTTGGGGCTACACCTTC.

The rearrangement joins TRBV4-2 to TRBJ2-3; 10 positions match TRBD2. The germline V gene encodes CDR1 LGHNA and CDR2 YNFKEQ. V gave up 3 bases and J gave up 4 bases; unmatched junction bases: 4. This CDR3 has 15 residues. DNA for the CDR3: TGTGCCAGCAGCCATGAGCGGGGGGGGCCAGATACGCAGTATTTT. Translating it yields CASSHERGGPDTQYF.

The genes are TRBV7-9 and TRBJ2-7; D may be TRBD1 (5 bases). V was trimmed by 1 base and J by 0 bases, leaving 13 bases between them. This CDR3 comprises 16 residues. Germline CDR1 reads SEHNR; CDR2 reads FQNEAQ (reference sequence). This CDR3 is CASSLVAGRHSYEQYF. The DNA for the CDR3 is TGTGCCAGCAGCTTAGTGGCAGGGCGCCACTCCTACGAGCAGTACTTC.

The chain joins TRBV29-1 to TRBJ1-4, with D possibly matching TRBD1 (5 bases). There are 13 residues in the CDR3. Germline V CDR1 and CDR2: SQVTM, ANQGSEA. Trimming took 4 bases from V and 7 from J, leaving 13 bases between them. CDR3 sequence (DNA): TGCAGCGTTGTTTGGCAGGGAAGTGAAAAACTGTTTTTT. Its translation: CSVVWQGSEKLFF.

This chain uses TRBV19 with TRBJ2-7; D could derive from TRBD1 or TRBD2 (5 bases each). CDR1 and CDR2 from the germline V gene are LNHDA and SQIVND (reference sequence). V was trimmed by 4 bases and J by 0 bases, leaving 10 bases between them. This CDR3 has 14 amino acids. The chain's CDR3 is CASSTGTLSYEQYF. The CDR3 region has the DNA TGTGCCAGTAGTACCGGGACCCTCTCCTACGAGCAGTACTTC.

This chain uses TRBV6-6 with TRBJ1-3, with 7 positions matching TRBD1. Unmatched junction bases numbered 4, after V lost 2 bases and J lost 0 bases. The germline CDR1 and CDR2 sequences are MNHNY and SVGAGI (reference sequence). This CDR3 contains 16 residues. CDR3 bases: TGTGCCAGCAGTTACCTCGGGACAGACTCTGGAAACACCATATATTTT. Amino acids: CASSYLGTDSGNTIYF.

J is TRBJ2-7 and V is TRBV19; 7 nucleotides align to TRBD1. Per germline, CDR1 LNHDA and CDR2 SQIVND (reference sequence). The length of the CDR3 is 11 residues. V gave up 6 bases and J gave up 6 bases; unmatched junction bases: 2. CDR3 in amino acids: CASSTGAEQYF. CDR3 nucleotide sequence: TGTGCCAGTAGCACAGGGGCCGAGCAGTACTTC.

The chain employs TRBV13 and TRBJ2-2; 9 positions agree with TRBD1. The J segment lost 7 bases and the V segment lost 6 bases, leaving 3 bases of the junction unmatched. Germline assignment: CDR1 PRHDT and CDR2 FYEKMQ (reference sequence). The length of the CDR3 is 13 residues. The CDR3 DNA reads TGTGCCAGCAGATCGACAGGGGGCGGGGAGCTGTTTTTT. This translates into CASRSTGGGELFF.

This sequence joins TRBV6-5 and TRBJ2-7; 7 bases are shared with TRBD1. V shed 6 bases, J shed 3 bases, and the junction held 8 bases outside the gene matches. This CDR3 is built from 14 residues. Germline-derived CDR1 and CDR2 are MNHEY and SVGAGI. CDR3 protein: CASRPPGQIYEQYF. The CDR3 bases are TGTGCCAGCAGACCGCCGGGACAGATCTACGAGCAGTACTTC.

The chain employs TRBV19 and TRBJ2-7, with D uncertain. V lost 1 base, J lost 3 bases, and 7 bases lay in between. The length of the CDR3 is 13 residues. Germline V gene lookup returns CDR1 LNHDA and CDR2 SQIVND (reference sequence). The CDR3 loop reads CASSIAANYEQYF. DNA for the CDR3: TGTGCCAGTAGTATAGCTGCAAACTACGAGCAGTACTTC.

As DNA, the CDR3 is TGTGCCAGCAGCTTAGGAGTCAGGGCGGGTGGCTACACCTTC. Encoded protein: CASSLGVRAGGYTF. This sequence joins TRBV7-8 and TRBJ1-2; D possibly corresponds to TRBD1 (5 bases). This CDR3 is 14 amino acids long. V dropped 1 base and J dropped 7 bases, with 13 bases sitting between them. Germline lookup yields CDR1 SGHVS and CDR2 FQNEAQ.

This chain uses TRBV9 with TRBJ2-3; 11 bases agree with TRBD1. The CDR3 runs to 15 residues. V shed 3 bases, J shed 6 bases, and the junction held 6 bases outside the gene matches. Per the germline V gene, CDR1 is SGDLS and CDR2 is YYNGEE. CDR3 sequence reads: CASSAPGQGGDTQYF. The CDR3 nucleotides read TGTGCCAGCAGCGCTCCGGGACAGGGGGGGGATACGCAGTATTTT.

This chain connects TRBV25-1 to TRBJ1-1; D is ambiguous. The germline V gene encodes CDR1 MGHDK and CDR2 SYGVNS. Trimming took off 6 bases at V and 6 bases at J, with 17 bases between the two ends. This CDR3 is 14 amino acids long. The CDR3 coding sequence is TGTGCCAGCAGCCCCAGGTCCTCGAGCGCTGAAGCTTTCTTT. This codes for CASSPRSSSAEAFF.

The genes are TRBV9 and TRBJ2-1; D might be TRBD1 (6 bases). The V end was cut by 7 bases, the J end by 5 bases, with 19 bases between. The CDR3 consists of 15 residues. Per germline, CDR1 SGDLS and CDR2 YYNGEE. The CDR3, as DNA: TGTGCCAGCTCCCAGTGGGTTGACAGGAACAATGAGCAGTTCTTC. Translated, it gives CASSQWVDRNNEQFF.

V and J are TRBV9 and TRBJ1-5; tentatively, D is TRBD1 (6 bases). The CDR3 is 15 residues long. V lost 4 bases to trimming and J lost 0 bases, with 11 bases between them. Germline CDR1 SGDLS, CDR2 YYNGEE. The CDR3 DNA reads TGTGCCAGCAGCCGGGGACAATATAGCAATCAGCCCCAGCATTTT. Its protein is CASSRGQYSNQPQHF. The full variable domain, rest sourced from reference TRBV9 and TRBJ1-5, is DSGVTQTPKHLITATGQRVTLRCSPRSGDLSVYWYQQSLDQGLQFLIQYYNGEERAKGNILERFSAQQFPDLHSELNLSSLELGDSALYFCASSRGQYSNQPQHFGDGTRLSIL.

The DNA for the CDR3 is TGTGCCAGCAGGGAGAAGCGGGGGGACACAGGGAACATTCAGTACTTC. Its protein is CASREKRGDTGNIQYF. J is TRBJ2-4 and V is TRBV2; 9 bases line up with TRBD2. After removal of 6 bases from V and 7 bases from J, the junction contained 13 bases not matched to a gene. Germline V gene lookup returns CDR1 SNHLY and CDR2 FYNNEI. This CDR3 region has 16 residues.

The gene calls are TRBV9 and TRBJ2-3; either TRBD1 or TRBD2 may supply D (6 bases each). Between the trimmed V and J ends, which lost 4 bases and 1 base, there was a span of 13 bases. This CDR3 contains 15 residues. Germline loops: CDR1 SGDLS, CDR2 YYNGEE. Written as DNA, the CDR3 is TGTGCCAGCAGCACCGCGGGACACGGCACAGATACGCAGTATTTT. As protein: CASSTAGHGTDTQYF.

This rearrangement joins TRBV29-1 to TRBJ2-5; D is uncertain. The germline V and J ends were trimmed by 4 bases and 2 bases, with 11 bases remaining between them. The CDR3 covers 13 residues. CDR1 SQVTM and CDR2 ANQGSEA come from the germline V gene. The chain's CDR3 is CSVVSLEQETQYF. DNA of the CDR3: TGCAGCGTTGTCTCGCTGGAACAAGAGACCCAGTACTTC.

The chain recombines TRBV7-9 with TRBJ1-1; TRBD1 matches at 8 bases. After removal of 8 bases from V and 4 bases from J, the junction contained 3 bases not matched to a gene. The CDR3 runs 12 residues. CDR1 and CDR2 (germline): SEHNR, FQNEAQ (reference sequence). The CDR3 reads CASGQGFTEAFF. The CDR3 region has the DNA TGTGCCAGCGGACAGGGATTCACTGAAGCTTTCTTT.

The chain carries TRBV21-1 and TRBJ2-3; the DNA was not used to check the table's D call, TRBD1. TRBV21-1 is annotated as a pseudogene. This CDR3 contains 22 residues. The CDR3 DNA is TGTGCCAGCAGCGGTCAGGGCAGCCTGCGAAATTTCCCCCCTGAATTCACAGATACGCAGTATTTT. Protein product: CASSGQGSLRNFPPEFTDTQYF.

This clone appeared once. The chain combines TRBV11-3 with TRBJ2-5; the D is unclear. The CDR3 extends over 14 amino acids. Germline CDR1 SGHNT, CDR2 YENEEA. V lost 1 base, J lost 5 bases, and 11 bases lay in between. The CDR3 sequence: CASSLAIVTETQYF. CDR3 bases: TGTGCCAGCAGCTTAGCGATAGTGACGGAGACCCAGTACTTC.

This rearrangement joins TRBV5-1 to TRBJ1-2; no definite D call. Germline CDR1 reads SGHRS; CDR2 reads YFSETQ. This CDR3 contains 15 residues. Trimming left V 1 base short and J 3 bases short, with 13 bases between. Here the CDR3 DNA reads TGCGCCAGCAGCTTGACAGCAACCACCTACTATGGCTACACCTTC. Translated: CASSLTATTYYGYTF.

J is TRBJ2-4 and V is TRBV5-4, with D tentatively TRBD1 or TRBD2 (5 bases each). Per the germline V gene, CDR1 is SGHNT and CDR2 is YYREEE (reference sequence). V dropped 0 bases and J dropped 1 base, with 17 bases sitting between them. This CDR3 has 18 amino acids. Written as DNA, the CDR3 is TGTGCCAGCAGCTTGGGCTTTTTGGGGACCGGGGCCAAAAACATTCAGTACTTC. Translation: CASSLGFLGTGAKNIQYF. Combining the CDR3 with reference TRBV5-4 and TRBJ2-4 gives the whole variable domain ETGVTQSPTHLIKTRGQQVTLRCSSQSGHNTVSWYQQALGQGPQFIFQYYREEENGRGNFPPRFSGLQFPNYSSELNVNALELDDSALYLCASSLGFLGTGAKNIQYFGAGTRLSVL.

The genes are TRBV9 and TRBJ2-7, with 8 bases matching TRBD2. Unmatched junction bases numbered 3, after V lost 0 bases and J lost 1 base. The germline V gene has CDR1 SGDLS and CDR2 YYNGEE. This CDR3 is 15 amino acids long. CDR3 loop: CASSVGLAGSYEQYF. The CDR3, as DNA: TGTGCCAGCAGCGTAGGCCTAGCGGGTTCCTACGAGCAGTACTTC. Together with reference TRBV9 and TRBJ2-7, the CDR3 gives the full variable domain: DSGVTQTPKHLITATGQRVTLRCSPRSGDLSVYWYQQSLDQGLQFLIQYYNGEERAKGNILERFSAQQFPDLHSELNLSSLELGDSALYFCASSVGLAGSYEQYFGPGTRLTVT.

This clone was picked up one time. The gene calls are TRBV13 and TRBJ2-7; tentative D call: TRBD2 (7 bases). CDR3 length: 15 residues. V shed 0 bases and J shed 2 bases, with 11 bases lying between them. From germline, CDR1 is PRHDT and CDR2 FYEKMQ (reference sequence). The CDR3 loop is CASSLGPGGPYEQYF. CDR3 in DNA: TGTGCCAGCAGCTTAGGCCCGGGGGGCCCCTACGAGCAGTACTTC.

The chain recombines TRBV7-4 with TRBJ2-7; 7 bases are a match to TRBD2. The J segment lost 11 bases and the V segment lost 4 bases, leaving 17 bases of the junction unmatched. Germline CDR1 is SGHVT and CDR2 is SQSDAQ. The CDR3 spans 15 residues. The CDR3 DNA reads TGTGCCAGCAGCTGCAACAAGGAAGGGCTAGCGGATGAGTACTTC. Translating gives CASSCNKEGLADEYF.

The chain employs TRBV5-6 and TRBJ2-1; 7 bases line up with TRBD2. Germline V gene lookup returns CDR1 SGHDT and CDR2 YYEEEE. The CDR3 contains 13 residues. Trimming cost V 4 bases and J 6 bases; bases outside gene matches: 4. The DNA for the CDR3 is TGTGCCAGCAGCCCCGGGGGGAGCAATGAGCAGTTCTTC. This sequence encodes CASSPGGSNEQFF.

The rearrangement joins TRBV5-5 to TRBJ1-1; D is undetermined. V lost 2 bases and J 7 bases, leaving 12 bases between the germline ends. Germline CDR1 SGHKS, CDR2 YYEKEE (reference sequence). The CDR3 length is 13 residues. For the CDR3, the DNA is TGTGCCAGCAGCTTCTTTTTGGTGGGTGAAGCTTTCTTT. Its translation: CASSFFLVGEAFF.